This T cell receptor (beta chain) derives from a study of blood T cell repertoires in COVID-19. Turning to the study itself: Some COVID-19 samples were acute and others convalescent; all came from the United States, Italy and Spain. Sample material is recorded as cDNA or gDNA derived from T cells, B-cell-depleted T cells, or PBMCs.

Adults between roughly 18 and 89 years of age took part from more than 20 US areas. Recovered participants had two consecutive negative NP/OP PCR tests, healthcare professional clearance, or symptom resolution. The CDR3 contains 14 residues. CDR1 and CDR2 (germline): MGHRA, YSYEKL. V dropped 1 base and J dropped 5 bases, with 9 bases sitting between them. Profiled with immunoSEQ multiplex PCR; TCRdb holds only in-frame clones, not every one. The sample shows a few hundred thousand clones, roughly 87% of them seen only once. The chain carries TRBV4-1 and TRBJ2-4; D is perhaps TRBD1 (5 bases). The sample comprised PBMCs or T cells enriched from blood (not recorded which). This clonotype was sampled from a woman in her 30s who had recovered from COVID-19. The CDR3 nucleotides are TGCGCCAGCAGCCAAGGGCAGGGCGAAAACATTCAGTACTTC. Translating it yields CASSQGQGENIQYF.